Each of the 13 T cell receptor beta chains below was sequenced from the same sample in a study of blood T cell repertoires in COVID-19 (dated by TCRdb to 2020 to 2022). The library relied on the immunoSEQ multiplex PCR assay. Imported from immuneACCESS, the table was reduced by TCRdb to in-frame sequences with V and J called. These copies leave out some clones; in studies compared against another copy, an unresolved V gene accounts for under half, and the cause of the remainder is not known. The sample table shows 210,000 or so clones, and about 90% are seen once. Clones ranked in the top ten supply around 2.8% of the sample. The specimen sequenced was peripheral blood. The source of these receptors is a woman in her fifties or sixties with acute or convalescent COVID-19.

This chain connects TRBV10-3 to TRBJ2-1; tentatively, D is TRBD1 (6 bases). This CDR3 comprises 13 residues. In germline, CDR1 is ENHRY, CDR2 SYGVKD. V was trimmed by 7 bases and J by 10 bases, leaving 17 bases between them. The CDR3 DNA reads as TGTGCCATCACCGAGTCTGGGGGCGGGGAGCAGTTCTTC. This sequence encodes CAITESGGGEQFF.

The V gene is TRBV18, the J gene TRBJ2-7; 10 bases align to TRBD2. This CDR3 has 15 residues. The ends lost 5 bases at V and 5 bases at J; junction bases unmatched: 9. CDR1 and CDR2 (germline): KGHSH, LQKENI. The DNA of the CDR3 is TGTGCCAGCTCAGAAACTAGCGGGATTAATCACGAGCAGTACTTC. Amino acid sequence: CASSETSGINHEQYF.

The CDR3: CASSLSSGKRTEAFF. The CDR3 DNA is TGCGCCAGCAGCCTTTCCTCCGGGAAGAGGACTGAAGCTTTCTTT. V is TRBV4-3 and J is TRBJ1-1; no clear D. The CDR3 has 15 amino acids. Germline V gene data show CDR1 as LGHNA and CDR2 as YSLEER. With 4 bases removed from V and 5 bases from J, the gap between germline ends came to 17 bases.

This clone was seen only once. V gene TRBV27 combines with J gene TRBJ1-4, with D perhaps matching TRBD1 (6 bases). Trimming took off 2 bases at V and 11 bases at J, with 12 bases between the two ends. In germline, CDR1 is MNHEY, CDR2 SMNVEV (reference sequence). The CDR3 is 13 amino acids. The CDR3 protein is CASSLQGSEKLFF. Written as DNA, the CDR3 is TGTGCCAGCAGTTTACAGGGGAGTGAGAAACTGTTTTTT.

The rearrangement links TRBV27 to TRBJ1-2, with D possibly being TRBD1 (6 bases). Germline loops: CDR1 MNHEY, CDR2 SMNVEV (reference sequence). Trimming left V 5 bases short and J 2 bases short, with 15 bases between. The CDR3 totals 15 residues. The CDR3 coding sequence is TGTGCCAGCAGTATTTCGGGACAATTGAACTATGGCTACACCTTC. As protein: CASSISGQLNYGYTF.

The chain has TRBV6-2 or TRBV6-3 and TRBJ1-2; D call uncertain. The CDR3 totals 15 residues. V lost 5 bases and J lost 8, with 21 bases in between. CDR1 MNHEY and CDR2 SVGEGT come from the germline V gene. The CDR3 protein is CASSPRPRGPPGYTF. The CDR3 DNA sequence: TGTGCCAGCAGTCCACGGCCGCGAGGCCCGCCGGGCTACACCTTC.

V and J are TRBV11-2 and TRBJ1-1, with TRBD1 matching over 9 bases. The CDR3 loop spans 15 amino acids. V was clipped by 5 bases and J by 2 bases; unmatched bases: 6. CDR1 and CDR2 (germline): SGHAT, FQNNGV. For the CDR3, the DNA is TGTGCCAGCAGCGATGGACAGGGGTCAAACACTGAAGCTTTCTTT. It specifies CASSDGQGSNTEAFF. The whole variable domain, remainder taken from reference TRBV11-2 and TRBJ1-1, is EAGVAQSPRYKIIEKRQSVAFWCNPISGHATLYWYQQILGQGPKLLIQFQNNGVVDDSQLPKDRFSAERLKGVDSTLKIQPAKLEDSAVYLCASSDGQGSNTEAFFGQGTRLTVV.

The chain joins TRBV9 to TRBJ2-7; TRBD1 matches 9 bases. CDR3 size: 14 residues. V gave up 6 bases and J gave up 3 bases; unmatched junction bases: 7. The germline gives CDR1 SGDLS, CDR2 YYNGEE. The CDR3 DNA reads TGTGCCAGCAATCCGGACAGGGGTTTCTACGAGCAGTACTTC. This encodes CASNPDRGFYEQYF.

The chain has TRBV6-5 and TRBJ2-5; D may be TRBD1 (5 bases). CDR1 MNHEY and CDR2 SVGAGI come from the germline V gene. Trimming removed 6 bases at V and 5 bases at J, with 7 bases between. The CDR3 covers 11 residues. The chain's CDR3 is CASRGRETQYF. As DNA, the CDR3 is TGTGCCAGCAGGGGGCGGGAGACCCAGTACTTC.

The chain links TRBV25-1 to TRBJ1-2; the match to TRBD1 covers 9 bases. With 3 bases clipped from V and 8 bases from J, the junction kept 13 bases outside the gene matches. The CDR3 totals 16 residues. CDR1 and CDR2 from the germline V gene are MGHDK and SYGVNS. The DNA for the CDR3 is TGTGCCAGCAGTGATAAATGGGGGGACAGGGCGTCCGGCTACACCTTC. Translating it yields CASSDKWGDRASGYTF.

This clone was found a few times. The chain carries TRBV3-1 (or the pseudogene TRBV3-2) and TRBJ2-7, with D possibly matching TRBD2 (6 bases). The CDR3 length is 12 residues. Germline CDR1 is LGHDT and CDR2 is YNNKEL (reference sequence). Trimming took off 2 bases at V and 6 bases at J, with 8 bases between the two ends. The CDR3 nucleotides read TGTGCCAGCAGCCAACGGGGGAGCGAGCAGTACTTC. Translating it yields CASSQRGSEQYF.

CDR3 residues: CASIDRDRGGYTF. CDR3 DNA sequence: TGTGCCAGTATAGATAGGGACAGAGGCGGCTACACCTTC. The chain joins TRBV19 to TRBJ1-2, with 7 positions matching TRBD1. The V segment lost 7 bases and the J segment 8 bases; nucleotides outside the gene matches: 10. This CDR3 is built from 13 residues. CDR1 is LNHDA, CDR2 SQIVND, per germline (reference sequence).

This chain joins TRBV19 and TRBJ2-1, with TRBD2 matching over 9 bases. This CDR3 is built from 16 residues. Trimming took 6 bases from V and 9 from J; bases not matched to a gene: 15. Germline V CDR1 and CDR2: LNHDA, SQIVND (reference sequence). CDR3 sequence: CASSPLPAGGRGEQFF. CDR3 in DNA: TGTGCCAGTAGCCCCCTACCAGCGGGAGGAAGGGGTGAGCAGTTCTTC.